Below, 9 T cell receptor beta chains from the same sample are listed, as sequenced in a study of blood T cell repertoires in COVID-19. The assay was immunoSEQ multiplex PCR, and TCRdb's table has in-frame clones only and misses some. The repertoire includes more than 200,000 clones, roughly 90% of them detected once, and roughly 6.3% sits in the top ten. Sequenced sample: PBMCs or T cells enriched from blood (not recorded which). Receptor source: a woman aged 25 to 39 with acute COVID-19.

V and J are TRBV5-1 and TRBJ2-1, with 13 bases that match TRBD2. This CDR3 is 16 amino acids long. The V gene's germline CDR1 is SGHRS and CDR2 YFSETQ. V was clipped by 3 bases and J by 2 bases; unmatched bases: 2. The CDR3 protein is CASSSGLAGAYNEQFF. As DNA, the CDR3 is TGCGCCAGCAGCTCAGGACTAGCGGGGGCCTACAATGAGCAGTTCTTC. Based on the CDR3 plus reference TRBV5-1 and TRBJ2-1, the full variable domain is KAGVTQTPRYLIKTRGQQVTLSCSPISGHRSVSWYQQTPGQGLQFLFEYFSETQRNKGNFPGRFSGRQFSNSRSEMNVSTLELGDSALYLCASSSGLAGAYNEQFFGPGTRLTVL.

The chain couples TRBV7-9 to TRBJ2-7, with TRBD2 matching 8 bases. The trim removed 5 bases at V and 2 bases at J, leaving 11 bases unmatched. Germline values: CDR1 SEHNR, CDR2 FQNEAQ (reference sequence). This CDR3 has 16 amino acids. In nucleotides, the CDR3 is TGTGCCAGCAGCCTAACAATTCCGGGACTAGCCTACGAGCAGTACTTC. Its translation is CASSLTIPGLAYEQYF.

The chain carries TRBV5-4 and TRBJ2-3, with 7 bases fitting TRBD2. V shed 3 bases, J shed 0 bases, and the junction held 1 base outside the gene matches. CDR1 and CDR2 (germline): SGHNT, YYREEE (reference sequence). The CDR3 has 14 residues. Here the CDR3 DNA reads TGTGCCAGCAGCTCAGCGGGAAGCACAGATACGCAGTATTTT. This codes for CASSSAGSTDTQYF.

The chain recombines TRBV4-1 with TRBJ2-7, with D possibly TRBD1 on 5 matching bases. The CDR3 is 16 amino acids. Trimming cost V 1 base and J 2 bases, with 15 bases left between them. Germline V lookup: CDR1 MGHRA, CDR2 YSYEKL. CDR3 sequence reads: CASSQGPDQGTYEQYF. The CDR3, as DNA: TGCGCCAGCAGCCAAGGGCCCGACCAGGGAACCTACGAGCAGTACTTC.

The table lists this clone with many counts. V is TRBV4-1 and J is TRBJ2-1; 9 bases fit TRBD1. The V gene's germline CDR1 is MGHRA and CDR2 YSYEKL. CDR3 length equals 14 residues. V lost 5 bases to trimming and J lost 7 bases; unmatched junction nucleotides: 6. The DNA for the CDR3 is TGCGCCAGCAGCGGGACAGGGTCTAGGAATGAGCAGTTCTTC. It encodes CASSGTGSRNEQFF.

The chain recombines TRBV7-9 with TRBJ1-2; possibly TRBD1 for D (6 bases). This CDR3 has 13 residues. V lost 5 bases, J lost 4 bases, and 11 bases lay in between. Germline loops: CDR1 SEHNR, CDR2 FQNEAQ (reference sequence). The CDR3 DNA sequence: TGTGCCAGCAGCCCCGGACAGTTCTATGGCTACACCTTC. Protein: CASSPGQFYGYTF.

The table lists this clone with a count of one. The V gene is TRBV5-1, the J gene TRBJ2-5, with TRBD2 as a possible D gene (6 bases). The V gene's germline CDR1 is SGHRS and CDR2 YFSETQ. V was trimmed by 3 bases and J by 5 bases, leaving 20 bases between them. The CDR3 consists of 16 residues. CDR3 sequence (DNA): TGCGCCAGCAGCTCCGGAGGGGCAACAGCGAGGGAGACCCAGTACTTC. Translating gives CASSSGGATARETQYF.

V usage is TRBV1 and J usage is TRBJ2-3; the table names TRBD2, a call not compared with the DNA. TRBV1 is an annotated pseudogene. The CDR3 is 16 residues long. In DNA, the CDR3 is TGCACCAGCAGCCAAGGAGGCGGGGACCTCACAGATACGCAGTATTTT. Protein sequence: CTSSQGGGDLTDTQYF.

The rearrangement joins TRBV10-3 to TRBJ1-1; possibly TRBD1 for D (6 bases). Germline V lookup: CDR1 ENHRY, CDR2 SYGVKD. Trimming pared 9 bases from V and 2 bases from J, leaving 16 bases between. This CDR3 spans 14 amino acids. CDR3 protein: CAMASDRDNTEAFF. DNA for the CDR3: TGTGCCATGGCTTCGGACAGAGATAACACTGAAGCTTTCTTT.